The clone carrying this T cell receptor (beta chain) was found once. What it binds is not known. Sequenced by immunoSEQ multiplex PCR; TCRdb stores in-frame clones only, minus some. The data contain some 320,000 clones, around 86% of them singletons. The length of the CDR3 is 16 residues. V lost 0 bases and J lost 4, with 16 bases in between. CDR1 and CDR2 (germline): LGHNA, YSLEER. These data originate in a study of shared clonotypes between healthy human individuals. The study's findings and limits: A few donors held about 5.1% of naive CD4 clonotypes in common.

This rearrangement joins TRBV4-3 to TRBJ2-7; TRBD1 might be the D (5 bases). Sample: memory CD8+ T cells sorted from blood. Noted subset: CD45RO+ cells pooled with CCR7-negative TemRA cells. This receptor was taken from a man between 18 and 29 years old in good health. The CDR3 loop is CASSQDGAGPLYEQYF. The CDR3 nucleotides read TGCGCCAGCAGCCAAGATGGAGCAGGGCCTTTGTACGAGCAGTACTTC.